One and the same sample provided the 27 T cell receptor beta chains below, sequenced in a study of T-cell reconstitution after alpha-beta-depleted transplantation in children (dated by TCRdb to the mid-2010s). Library prep was done by PCR. For sequencing, an Illumina HiSeq 2500 was employed. TCR libraries were prepared with molecular barcoding, using unique molecular identifiers to normalize TCRbeta repertoire quantification. Using fastp at Q25 and MiXCR, TCRdb reprocessed the public reads and kept productive beta chains. Identical CDR3 proteins give one entry, which carries the most common genes and DNA. In all, the sample holds more than 550,000 distinct CDR3 sequences, and 10% to 13% of those were seen once. The leading ten clones occupy about 4.3% of the sample. The sample was PBMCs from the stem cell graft donor, taken from the stem cell graft. All receptors come from a human donor who donated a stem cell graft to a child with acute myeloid leukemia.

This chain joins TRBV14 and TRBJ1-2; tentative D call: TRBD1 (5 bases). This CDR3 has 16 residues. Germline-derived CDR1 and CDR2 are SGHDN and FVKESK. V was clipped by 4 bases and J by 3 bases, with 18 bases between them. The CDR3 here is CASSRQTPGGDYGYTF. The CDR3 bases are TGTGCCAGCAGCCGCCAGACCCCCGGAGGGGACTATGGCTACACCTTC.

This chain joins TRBV6-5 and TRBJ1-4; tentative D call: TRBD1 (6 bases). The CDR3 totals 13 residues. V dropped 4 bases and J dropped 8 bases, with 11 bases sitting between them. Per the germline V gene, CDR1 is MNHEY and CDR2 is SVGAGI. CDR3 in DNA: TGTGCCAGCAGTTCGGAGGGGGGGGAAAAACTGTTTTTT. Protein sequence: CASSSEGGEKLFF.

The genes are TRBV29-1 and TRBJ1-4, with D possibly being TRBD1 (5 bases). The germline V gene encodes CDR1 SQVTM and CDR2 ANQGSEA. V was shortened by 6 bases and J by 0 bases, with 14 bases between the two germline ends. CDR3 length equals 15 residues. Here the CDR3 reads CSVRGERTTNEKLFF. CDR3 coding DNA: TGCAGCGTGCGAGGGGAGCGGACAACTAATGAAAAACTGTTTTTT.

CDR3 nucleotide sequence: TGTGCCTGGGATGGGTACGACAATGAGCAGTTCTTC. Amino acids: CAWDGYDNEQFF. The genes are TRBV30 and TRBJ2-1; D unresolved. Germline CDR1 GTSNPN, CDR2 SVGIG (reference sequence). This CDR3 region has 12 residues. V was trimmed by 5 bases and J by 5 bases, leaving 10 bases between them.

The sample holds a few counts of this clonotype. The genes are TRBV6-2 or TRBV6-3 and TRBJ2-5; unclear D gene. Germline values: CDR1 MNHEY, CDR2 SVGEGT. Between the trimmed V and J ends, which lost 5 bases and 6 bases, there was a span of 10 bases. CDR3 length: 12 amino acids. CDR3 in DNA: TGTGCCAGCAGTCGCGACCCAAAGACCCAGTACTTC. This encodes CASSRDPKTQYF.

The sample holds many counts of this clonotype. The chain joins TRBV6-2 or TRBV6-3 to TRBJ2-1; 9 bases fit TRBD2. Per the germline V gene, CDR1 is MNHEY and CDR2 is SVGEGT. The CDR3 has 15 amino acids. V gave up 2 bases and J gave up 7 bases; unmatched junction bases: 6. This CDR3 reads CASSYVREGRNEQFF. CDR3 bases: TGTGCCAGCAGTTACGTGCGGGAGGGCCGAAATGAGCAGTTCTTC.

This clonotype was detected ten times or more. This chain connects TRBV7-2 to TRBJ2-7; TRBD2 matches 10 bases. CDR1 and CDR2 from the germline V gene are SGHTA and FQGNSA. The V gene end was trimmed by 3 bases and the J gene end by 1 base; junction bases not matched to a gene: 9. CDR3 size: 17 residues. CDR3 in amino acids: CASSFLIAGGLSYEQYF. The CDR3 region has the DNA TGTGCCAGCAGCTTCTTAATAGCGGGAGGACTTTCCTACGAGCAGTACTTC.

This clonotype has a count of ten or more. The chain couples TRBV5-1 to TRBJ2-3; 7 bases map to TRBD2. Germline V gene data show CDR1 as SGHRS and CDR2 as YFSETQ. This CDR3 has 14 amino acids. Trimming cost V 1 base and J 6 bases; bases outside gene matches: 5. The CDR3 reads CASSLMAGEDTQYF. In DNA, the CDR3 is TGCGCCAGCAGCTTGATGGCGGGAGAGGATACGCAGTATTTT.

This clonotype was observed many times. The rearrangement joins TRBV7-9 to TRBJ2-2; D might be TRBD1 (5 bases). The CDR3 has 12 residues. Germline lookup yields CDR1 SEHNR and CDR2 FQNEAQ (reference sequence). Trimming stripped 4 bases from V and 7 bases from J, with 7 bases between. CDR3 loop: CASSSDSGELFF. The CDR3 bases are TGTGCCAGCAGCTCCGACAGCGGGGAGCTGTTTTTT.

This clonotype was counted a few times. J is TRBJ2-2 and V is TRBV27; 12 bases match TRBD2. The V and J ends lost 5 bases and 7 bases, in that order; junction bases with no gene match: 8. The CDR3 consists of 16 residues. Germline CDR1 is MNHEY and CDR2 is SMNVEV (reference sequence). In DNA form, the CDR3 reads TGTGCCAGCAGTCCCCGGACTAGCGGGACGGGCGGGGAGCTGTTTTTT. It specifies CASSPRTSGTGGELFF.

The chain employs TRBV7-2 and TRBJ1-1; D uncertain. The CDR3 length is 12 residues. Germline assignment: CDR1 SGHTA and CDR2 FQGNSA. V was trimmed by 2 bases and J by 7 bases, leaving 8 bases between them. The CDR3 region is CASSLRYGEAFF. CDR3 bases: TGTGCCAGCAGCTTAAGGTACGGTGAAGCTTTCTTT.

This clonotype was seen many times. This rearrangement joins TRBV20-1 to TRBJ1-5; the D is unclear. The germline CDR1 and CDR2 sequences are DFQATT and SNEGSKA (reference sequence). The CDR3 consists of 15 residues. Deletions cut 6 bases from V and 2 bases from J, with 17 bases between. CDR3 sequence reads: CSARREVVGNQPQHF. DNA of the CDR3: TGCAGTGCGCGGAGAGAGGTGGTCGGCAATCAGCCCCAGCATTTT.

This chain links TRBV9 with TRBJ2-5; D may be TRBD2 (5 bases). This CDR3 has 15 amino acids. Germline loops: CDR1 SGDLS, CDR2 YYNGEE. Trimming took off 0 bases at V and 4 bases at J, with 13 bases between the two ends. The CDR3 is CASSVASGWTETQYF. The CDR3 nucleotides read TGTGCCAGCAGCGTAGCGTCGGGGTGGACAGAGACCCAGTACTTC. Combining the CDR3 with reference TRBV9 and TRBJ2-5 gives the whole variable domain DSGVTQTPKHLITATGQRVTLRCSPRSGDLSVYWYQQSLDQGLQFLIQYYNGEERAKGNILERFSAQQFPDLHSELNLSSLELGDSALYFCASSVASGWTETQYFGPGTRLLVL.

This clonotype was found many times. The rearrangement joins TRBV5-1 to TRBJ1-1; perhaps TRBD1 as D (5 bases). V lost 3 bases and J lost 3, with 21 bases in between. The CDR3 is 17 residues long. CDR1 SGHRS and CDR2 YFSETQ come from the germline V gene. The DNA for the CDR3 is TGCGCCAGCAGCTCAAGGGGCAGGAGTCTGAGGGACACTGAAGCTTTCTTT. As protein: CASSSRGRSLRDTEAFF.

This clonotype has just a few counts. CDR3 sequence: CSAGPGQLQETQYF. The CDR3 DNA reads TGCAGTGCTGGACCGGGACAGTTACAAGAGACCCAGTACTTC. This chain links TRBV20-1 with TRBJ2-5; 7 nucleotides match TRBD1. CDR1 is DFQATT, CDR2 SNEGSKA, per germline (reference sequence). The CDR3 totals 14 residues. The J segment lost 2 bases and the V segment lost 5 bases, leaving 8 bases of the junction unmatched.

In this sample, this clonotype turned up many times. This chain links TRBV6-2 or TRBV6-3 with TRBJ2-1; 16 bases fit TRBD2. V lost 0 bases to trimming and J lost 2 bases; unmatched junction nucleotides: 4. This CDR3 region has 19 residues. Per germline, CDR1 MNHEY and CDR2 SVGEGT. CDR3 protein: CASSYSGLAGGQAYNEQFF. The CDR3 nucleotides read TGTGCCAGCAGTTACTCGGGACTAGCGGGAGGGCAAGCCTACAATGAGCAGTTCTTC.

This rearrangement joins TRBV27 to TRBJ2-1; D gene ambiguous. Germline loops: CDR1 MNHEY, CDR2 SMNVEV (reference sequence). The V gene lost 4 bases and the J gene lost 6 bases, with 16 bases spanning the gap. This CDR3 contains 15 residues. The CDR3 loop is CASSSRLGSPNEQFF. The CDR3 DNA reads TGTGCCAGCAGTTCCCGACTGGGGTCCCCCAATGAGCAGTTCTTC.

This clonotype showed up just a few times. The V gene is TRBV6-2 or TRBV6-3, the J gene TRBJ1-2; D ambiguous. In germline, CDR1 is MNHEY, CDR2 SVGEGT. V gave up 4 bases and J gave up 8 bases, with 14 bases separating them. There are 13 residues in the CDR3. CDR3 region: CASSSAGIQGYTF. CDR3 DNA sequence: TGTGCCAGCAGTTCCGCGGGGATTCAGGGCTACACCTTC.

This clonotype was counted at least ten times. The V and J genes are TRBV10-3 and TRBJ2-1, with TRBD2 identical over 10 bases. V lost 3 bases to trimming and J lost 8 bases; unmatched junction nucleotides: 1. Germline CDR1 is ENHRY and CDR2 is SYGVKD. The CDR3 runs 13 residues. The CDR3: CAISDGTSDEQFF. DNA for the CDR3: TGTGCCATCAGTGATGGGACTAGCGATGAGCAGTTCTTC.

The chain has TRBV20-1 and TRBJ1-6; D unresolved. The length of the CDR3 is 13 residues. The germline V gene has CDR1 DFQATT and CDR2 SNEGSKA (reference sequence). The ends were cut back, 5 bases at V and 6 bases at J, with 11 bases in the middle. The CDR3 sequence: CSARGRSNSPLHF. CDR3 sequence (DNA): TGCAGTGCTCGAGGCAGGTCTAATTCACCCCTCCACTTT.

As for this clonotype: An end of the junction differs from the germline gene, which may be a read error. The J gene is TRBJ1-5, the V gene TRBV6-1, with 8 bases fitting TRBD1. The CDR3 has 12 amino acids. The V gene's germline CDR1 is MNHNS and CDR2 SASEGT. The CDR3, as DNA: TGTGCGAGCAAACAGGGGGGACAGCCCCAGCATTTT. Amino acids: CASKQGGQPQHF.

This clonotype was seen ten or more times. The chain couples TRBV7-2 to TRBJ2-5; possibly TRBD2 for D (6 bases). The CDR3 runs 12 residues. Deletions cut 5 bases from V and 4 bases from J, with 8 bases between. Germline CDR1 and CDR2: SGHTA and FQGNSA. CDR3: CASSMGLETQYF. CDR3 in DNA: TGTGCCAGCAGCATGGGACTAGAGACCCAGTACTTC.

This clonotype turned up a few times. The chain links TRBV6-2 or TRBV6-3 to TRBJ2-7; 7 positions agree with TRBD2. V shed 4 bases, J shed 3 bases, and the junction held 15 bases outside the gene matches. The CDR3 is 17 residues long. Germline V lookup: CDR1 MNHEY, CDR2 SVGEGT. CDR3: CASSSPRAGERLYEQYF. For the CDR3, the DNA is TGTGCCAGCAGTTCCCCGAGGGCGGGGGAGAGGCTCTACGAGCAGTACTTC.

V and J are TRBV7-2 and TRBJ1-5, with 10 bases that match TRBD1. There are 15 residues in the CDR3. Unmatched junction bases numbered 8, after V lost 5 bases and J lost 7 bases. Germline V lookup: CDR1 SGHTA, CDR2 FQGNSA. The CDR3 nucleotides read TGTGCCAGCAGCGCCCGACAGGGGGCTGGGCAGCCCCAGCATTTT. Protein product: CASSARQGAGQPQHF.

The chain uses TRBV20-1 and TRBJ2-2, with D tentatively TRBD2 (6 bases). The CDR3 totals 13 residues. The ends were cut back, 7 bases at V and 4 bases at J, with 13 bases in the middle. CDR1 and CDR2 from the germline V gene are DFQATT and SNEGSKA (reference sequence). The CDR3 DNA reads TGCAGTGGCCAGGGACTTAGCACCGGGGAGCTGTTTTTT. This encodes CSGQGLSTGELFF.

This clonotype was observed many times. The J gene is TRBJ1-2, the V gene TRBV20-1; D is undetermined. Germline assignment: CDR1 DFQATT and CDR2 SNEGSKA (reference sequence). Trimming removed 6 bases from V and 2 bases from J, with 13 bases in between. CDR3 length: 13 amino acids. The CDR3 loop is CSAFTWGNYGYTF. The CDR3 DNA reads as TGCAGTGCCTTCACATGGGGAAACTATGGCTACACCTTC.

This clonotype was seen more than once but under ten times. The chain uses TRBV5-4 and TRBJ2-5, with a tentative D call TRBD2 (6 bases). The CDR3 sequence is 14 residues long. Germline CDR1 and CDR2: SGHNT and YYREEE (reference sequence). V dropped 6 bases and J dropped 2 bases, with 14 bases sitting between them. CDR3 amino acids: CASTGGSVQETQYF. As DNA, the CDR3 is TGTGCCAGCACCGGAGGGTCCGTACAAGAGACCCAGTACTTC.